The clone carrying this T cell receptor (beta chain) has more than one count but fewer than ten. Its specificity is unknown. The data were obtained in a study of human T cells and chemical hapten exposure. On the study more broadly: Patients, chiefly female, had alopecia areata, totalis or universalis. Across samples, TCR yields varied, mostly owing to small differences in pooled library volumes. Whole-study findings and limits: PT1 expanded TCR numbers tracked positively with patch test score.

The library tagged individual cDNA molecules with unique molecular identifiers. TCRdb recomputed calls from the RACE reads with MiXCR, one row per CDR3 protein. The sample lists some 81,000 distinct CDR3 sequences; around 10% were seen once. Time point denoted: patch test 2, 6 weeks after DPC sensitization. Treatment meaning: therapeutic diphenylcyclopropenone sensitization with weekly scalp DPC. Germline V gene sequence: CDR1 LGHNA, CDR2 YSLEER. CDR3 length: 15 residues. Trimming left V 5 bases short and J 7 bases short, with 15 bases between. The chain employs TRBV4-3 and TRBJ1-6; D gene unclear. The clonotype originates from a young man with alopecia areata. Some clones in this sample may be carry-over from other donors' samples. The sample here was whole blood, taken in connection with sensitization to the hapten diphenylcyclopropenone (DPC). CDR3 nucleotide sequence: TGCGCCAGCAGCGAGGCACATACAGTGAATTCACCCCTCCACTTT. Its translation: CASSEAHTVNSPLHF.